Below are 21 T cell receptor beta chains sequenced from a single sample in a study of T cell repertoires in cytomegalovirus infection. No antigen is known for these receptors. TCRdb ran MiXCR on the reads and lists one entry per CDR3 protein. The table lists under 450,000 distinct CDR3 sequences, roughly 34% of them singletons. Sequences were derived from cultured PBMCs, sampled from culture after CMV antigen stimulation. The receptor set was obtained from a human donor in good health (CMV status not recorded). Some clones in this sample may be carry-over from other donors' samples.

J is TRBJ2-1 and V is TRBV7-6, with 7 positions matching TRBD2. V was clipped by 4 bases and J by 2 bases; unmatched bases: 5. The CDR3 has 15 residues. Germline CDR1 is SGHVS and CDR2 is FNYEAQ. The CDR3 sequence is CASSSGRAAYNEQFF. CDR3 coding DNA: TGTGCCAGCAGCTCGGGGAGGGCCGCCTACAATGAGCAGTTCTTC.

This clonotype showed up just a few times. The chain has TRBV10-3 and TRBJ2-7; D is possibly TRBD1 (5 bases). CDR1 is ENHRY, CDR2 SYGVKD, per germline. The V end was cut by 3 bases, the J end by 2 bases, with 20 bases between. This CDR3 region has 17 residues. The CDR3 protein is CAISDPYRAGRPYEQYF. As DNA, the CDR3 is TGTGCCATCAGTGACCCATACCGGGCAGGGCGGCCCTACGAGCAGTACTTC.

This chain links TRBV15 with TRBJ1-5, with D possibly matching TRBD1 (5 bases). Trimming took 0 bases from V and 0 from J, leaving 21 bases between them. Germline lookup yields CDR1 LNHNV and CDR2 YYDKDF (reference sequence). The CDR3 totals 20 residues. CDR3: CATSRDLQALAQYSNQPQHF. The CDR3, as DNA: TGTGCCACCAGCAGAGATTTACAGGCCCTGGCCCAATATAGCAATCAGCCCCAGCATTTT.

This clonotype was counted only a few times. DNA of the CDR3: TGTGCCAGCAGCTTAGCGGACGGCGGGAGGGCGGGCGAGCAGTTCTTC. It yields the protein CASSLADGGRAGEQFF. The chain uses TRBV7-8 and TRBJ2-1; 9 bases map to TRBD2. The J segment lost 10 bases and the V segment lost 0 bases, leaving 10 bases of the junction unmatched. The CDR3 is made up of 16 amino acids. Germline CDR1 is SGHVS and CDR2 is FQNEAQ.

In this sample, this clonotype turned up a few times. The chain has TRBV4-3 and TRBJ2-3; tentative D call: TRBD2 (5 bases). V dropped 5 bases and J dropped 2 bases, with 17 bases sitting between them. The CDR3 covers 16 residues. The V gene's germline CDR1 is LGHNA and CDR2 YSLEER. The CDR3, as DNA: TGCGCCAGCAGCTACGGAACAGCGGAACTCACAGATACGCAGTATTTT. It specifies CASSYGTAELTDTQYF.

This clonotype was counted many times. The chain has TRBV7-2 and TRBJ2-1, with 8 positions matching TRBD2. CDR1 and CDR2 (germline): SGHTA, FQGNSA. This CDR3 region has 16 residues. J lost 1 base, V lost 3 bases, and 5 bases had no gene match. The CDR3 loop is CASSFSGMGSYNEQFF. CDR3 nucleotides: TGTGCCAGCAGCTTTAGCGGGATGGGATCCTACAATGAGCAGTTCTTC.

This clonotype was picked up a small number of times. V gene TRBV4-1 combines with J gene TRBJ2-1; TRBD2 might be the D (6 bases). V was pared by 1 base and J by 5 bases, with 15 bases between. The CDR3 contains 16 residues. The germline V gene encodes CDR1 MGHRA and CDR2 YSYEKL. The CDR3 DNA reads TGCGCCAGCAGCCAAGTGATACTAGCCGGCAACAATGAGCAGTTCTTC. It translates to CASSQVILAGNNEQFF.

This clonotype was found a few times. V and J are TRBV6-5 and TRBJ2-3, with 7 bases fitting TRBD2. This CDR3 comprises 17 residues. The germline CDR1 and CDR2 sequences are MNHEY and SVGAGI. The ends lost 0 bases at V and 3 bases at J; junction bases unmatched: 9. CDR3 nucleotides: TGTGCCAGCAGTTACTCACCTCAGCGGGAAGGGACAGATACGCAGTATTTT. Its protein is CASSYSPQREGTDTQYF.

This clonotype is a singleton in its sample. The rearrangement links TRBV6-5 to TRBJ1-6; D may be TRBD1 (5 bases). The CDR3 is 13 residues long. CDR1 and CDR2 from the germline V gene are MNHEY and SVGAGI. V was cut by 10 bases and J by 5 bases, with 12 bases left in between. The CDR3, as DNA: TGTGCCACCGGGACTCACAATAATTCACCCCTCCACTTT. This sequence encodes CATGTHNNSPLHF.

The J gene is TRBJ2-7, the V gene TRBV14; 7 positions agree with TRBD2. V lost 7 bases and J lost 0; bases outside the gene matches: 6. The germline CDR1 and CDR2 sequences are SGHDN and FVKESK. The CDR3 totals 14 residues. The CDR3 DNA reads as TGTGCCAGCAACAACGGGGGGTCCTCCTACGAGCAGTACGTC. Its translation: CASNNGGSSYEQYV.

V usage is TRBV7-2 and J usage is TRBJ1-5; no firm D call. The CDR3 has 15 amino acids. The V end lost 1 base, the J end lost 1 base, and 8 bases lay between the germline ends. Germline CDR1 is SGHTA and CDR2 is FQGNSA. The CDR3 loop is CASSLGAVSNQPQHF. The CDR3 DNA sequence: TGTGCCAGCAGCTTAGGGGCAGTAAGCAATCAGCCCCAGCATTTT. The full variable domain, rest sourced from reference TRBV7-2 and TRBJ1-5, is GAGVSQSPSNKVTEKGKDVELRCDPISGHTALYWYRQSLGQGLEFLIYFQGNSAPDKSGLPSDRFSAERTGGSVSTLTIQRTQQEDSAVYLCASSLGAVSNQPQHFGDGTRLSIL.

This chain uses TRBV5-1 with TRBJ1-1; TRBD1 agrees at 11 bases. There are 14 residues in the CDR3. Germline CDR1 SGHRS, CDR2 YFSETQ. Trimming took 5 bases from V and 5 from J; bases not matched to a gene: 5. CDR3 protein: CASSTGTGGTEAFF. The DNA of the CDR3 is TGCGCCAGCAGTACCGGGACAGGGGGTACTGAAGCTTTCTTT.

The chain couples TRBV7-6 to TRBJ2-5, with 10 bases that match TRBD1. The CDR3 contains 17 residues. Losses at the gene ends were 1 base for V and 4 bases for J; bases not matched to a gene: 9. From germline, CDR1 is SGHVS and CDR2 FNYEAQ. CDR3 coding DNA: TGTGCCAGCAGCTTAGAGGCGGGACAGGGGTTGCGAGAGACCCAGTACTTC. Protein product: CASSLEAGQGLRETQYF.

CDR3 coding DNA: TGCAGCGTCCGACCTTGGAACACCGGGGAGCTGTTTTTT. Translating gives CSVRPWNTGELFF. This chain links TRBV29-1 with TRBJ2-2; unclear D gene. The length of the CDR3 is 13 residues. Between the trimmed V and J ends, which lost 6 bases and 1 base, there was a span of 9 bases. The germline V gene encodes CDR1 SQVTM and CDR2 ANQGSEA.

This clonotype was counted between two and nine times. CDR3 nucleotides: TGTGCCAGCCAGACACTTACAGGGGATCCACACACAGATACGCAGTATTTT. Its translation: CASQTLTGDPHTDTQYF. The gene calls are TRBV27 and TRBJ2-3; TRBD1 aligns across 7 bases. Unmatched junction bases numbered 16, after V lost 8 bases and J lost 2 bases. Germline CDR1 is MNHEY and CDR2 is SMNVEV (reference sequence). The CDR3 covers 17 residues.

The chain is built from TRBV7-2 and TRBJ2-3; 7 positions match TRBD2. V was clipped by 2 bases and J by 10 bases; unmatched bases: 3. The CDR3 is made up of 12 amino acids. Germline values: CDR1 SGHTA, CDR2 FQGNSA. CDR3 bases: TGTGCCAGCAGCTTATTGCTAGCGGCGCAGTATTTT. This gives the protein CASSLLLAAQYF.

This clonotype was observed at least ten times. CDR3 DNA: TGTGCCAGCAGCCCCAAAGAGACCCAGTACTTC. Its translation: CASSPKETQYF. The chain couples TRBV18 to TRBJ2-5; D unresolved. The V gene's germline CDR1 is KGHSH and CDR2 LQKENI. Trimming shortened V by 8 bases and J by 3 bases, and 7 bases separated the two germline ends. The CDR3 runs 11 residues.

The chain has TRBV6-5 and TRBJ2-5, with 9 bases aligning to TRBD1. Germline assignment: CDR1 MNHEY and CDR2 SVGAGI. The CDR3 totals 15 residues. The V gene end was trimmed by 6 bases and the J gene end by 2 bases; junction bases not matched to a gene: 7. The CDR3 nucleotides read TGTGCCAGCAGCTTAGGACAGGGGATACAAGAGACCCAGTACTTC. The encoded protein is CASSLGQGIQETQYF.

There are a few counts of this clonotype. This chain joins TRBV7-9 and TRBJ1-1, with 8 bases matching TRBD1. V trimming: 2 bases; J trimming: 6 bases; junction bases outside the gene matches: 5. The CDR3 consists of 14 residues. Germline V gene sequence: CDR1 SEHNR, CDR2 FQNEAQ (reference sequence). The DNA of the CDR3 is TGTGCCAGCAGCTTAACGCAGGGGGCCCCTGAAGCTTTCTTT. Encoded protein: CASSLTQGAPEAFF. Full variable domain (missing parts from reference TRBV7-9 and TRBJ1-1): DTGVSQNPRHKITKRGQNVTFRCDPISEHNRLYWYRQTLGQGPEFLTYFQNEAQLEKSRLLSDRFSAERPKGSFSTLEIQRTEQGDSAMYLCASSLTQGAPEAFFGQGTRLTVV.

The chain uses TRBV12-3 or TRBV12-4 and TRBJ2-1; TRBD2 agrees at 7 bases. V was pared by 7 bases and J by 4 bases, with 16 bases of the junction left unmatched. The CDR3 is 17 amino acids. CDR3 nucleotide sequence: TGTGCCAGCACTTTCCTGGGACTCGGGAGGCTTTACAATGAGCAGTTCTTC. Protein sequence: CASTFLGLGRLYNEQFF.

In this sample, this clonotype turned up many times. CDR3 nucleotide sequence: TGTGCCAGCAGCTTACCCCCCTGGGCCGGGACAGGGGTCACTAACACTGAAGCTTTCTTT. Translated, it gives CASSLPPWAGTGVTNTEAFF. V is TRBV7-6 and J is TRBJ1-1, with TRBD1 matching over 10 bases. Germline-derived CDR1 and CDR2 are SGHVS and FNYEAQ. Germline trimming cut 2 bases from V and 2 bases from J; bases unmatched to any gene: 17. CDR3 length: 20 amino acids.